The T cell receptor beta chain described here comes from a study of T-cell memory formation after mild COVID-19. Study overall: TCR clusters were mostly confined to one donor each. Study conclusions and caveats: CD4/CD8 balance held among clones contracting day 15 to 85, and later expanders leaned CD4+. For contracting clones, CD4+ ones sat mainly in CM and EM, CD8+ in EMRA.

Worth noting for this clonotype: What it binds is not known.

The V and J ends lost 6 bases and 4 bases, in that order; junction bases with no gene match: 4. The length of the CDR3 is 14 residues. Germline loops: CDR1 SGHAT, CDR2 FQNNGV. TCR alpha and TCR beta cDNA libraries with sample barcodes and UMIs came from 5'RACE using constant-segment primers. Each CDR3 protein is one row after TCRdb ran MiXCR on the 5' RACE reads. The sample shows some 350,000 distinct CDR3 sequences, roughly 13% of them seen only once. The chain uses TRBV11-2 and TRBJ2-3; 10 nucleotides align to TRBD1. The receptor comes from a man between 18 and 35 years old who had mild COVID-19 (a few samples of this study predate the infection). Cell type and time point are not known. Sequenced: PBMCs or a T cell subset sorted from them (not recorded which). The CDR3 loop is CASRRDRGSDTQYF. The CDR3 nucleotides read TGTGCCAGCAGACGGGACAGGGGATCAGATACGCAGTATTTT.